One sample yielded the 23 T cell receptor beta chains listed below, sequenced in a study of blood T cells in healthy people across ages. Using a J-beta primer mix together with a sample-barcoded 5' primer, a second PCR was run for about 7 to 12 cycles. TCRdb analysed the 5' RACE reads with MiXCR anew, one entry per CDR3 protein. This repertoire shows about 1.4 million distinct CDR3 sequences, 59% found once; its top ten account for over 6.5%. The source material was blood. Source of these receptors: a man aged 18 to 29 in good health.

V gene TRBV20-1 combines with J gene TRBJ2-3; weak D call: TRBD1 (6 bases). Trimming shortened V by 5 bases and J by 5 bases, and 23 bases separated the two germline ends. Germline V gene lookup returns CDR1 DFQATT and CDR2 SNEGSKA (reference sequence). The CDR3 sequence is 16 residues long. The CDR3 loop reads CSAGGDRDIRGDTQYF. Here the CDR3 DNA reads TGCAGTGCTGGGGGAGACCGGGACATTAGGGGAGATACGCAGTATTTT.

The chain links TRBV20-1 to TRBJ1-4, with no clear D. The CDR3 is 14 amino acids. With 3 bases removed from V and 0 bases from J, the gap between germline ends came to 8 bases. Germline V gene data show CDR1 as DFQATT and CDR2 as SNEGSKA (reference sequence). The chain's CDR3 is CSASGFATNEKLFF. DNA of the CDR3: TGCAGTGCTAGTGGATTTGCAACTAATGAAAAACTGTTTTTT.

This sequence joins TRBV15 and TRBJ1-5; 9 nucleotides agree with TRBD1. J was trimmed by 2 bases and V by 5 bases; bases with no gene match: 4. The CDR3 has 15 residues. The germline CDR1 and CDR2 sequences are LNHNV and YYDKDF (reference sequence). CDR3: CATSVTGGGNQPQHF. The CDR3 nucleotides read TGTGCCACCAGCGTTACAGGGGGCGGCAATCAGCCCCAGCATTTT.

The gene calls are TRBV11-2 and TRBJ2-7; 7 bases agree with TRBD2. CDR3 size: 16 residues. CDR1 and CDR2 from the germline V gene are SGHAT and FQNNGV. Germline trimming cut 11 bases from V and 5 bases from J; bases unmatched to any gene: 21. This chain's CDR3 is CAASTGPTSHVHEQYF. CDR3 DNA: TGTGCCGCCAGCACGGGCCCGACTAGCCACGTCCACGAGCAGTACTTC.

This chain links TRBV29-1 with TRBJ2-5, with 8 bases fitting TRBD2. The junction had 5 bases not matched to a gene; V was cut back by 6 bases and J by 2 bases. Germline loops: CDR1 SQVTM, CDR2 ANQGSEA. The CDR3 spans 13 residues. The CDR3 nucleotides are TGCAGCGTCGGACTAGCCCTACAAGAGACCCAGTACTTC. Protein product: CSVGLALQETQYF.

Only a few counts were recorded for this clonotype. The chain employs TRBV9 and TRBJ2-1; 7 bases agree with TRBD2. Germline values: CDR1 SGDLS, CDR2 YYNGEE. The CDR3 covers 17 residues. V lost 4 bases to trimming and J lost 0 bases; unmatched junction nucleotides: 10. CDR3 bases: TGTGCCAGCAGCCCACACGAGCGGGATAGCTCCTACAATGAGCAGTTCTTC. It yields the protein CASSPHERDSSYNEQFF.

This chain uses TRBV20-1 with TRBJ2-7, with 9 positions matching TRBD1. The germline V gene encodes CDR1 DFQATT and CDR2 SNEGSKA (reference sequence). The CDR3 totals 15 residues. Trimming took 0 bases from V and 6 from J; bases not matched to a gene: 9. The DNA for the CDR3 is TGCAGTGCTAGAGATCCGGGACAGGGCTATTCCGAGCAGTACTTC. Amino acid sequence: CSARDPGQGYSEQYF.

The genes are TRBV7-2 and TRBJ2-1; D is uncertain. The CDR3 covers 13 residues. Germline values: CDR1 SGHTA, CDR2 FQGNSA. Deletions cut 4 bases from V and 10 bases from J, with 14 bases between. CDR3 sequence: CASSSRTVGEQFF. DNA for the CDR3: TGTGCCAGCAGCTCACGGACGGTAGGGGAGCAGTTCTTC. Complete variable domain (other parts from reference TRBV7-2 and TRBJ2-1): GAGVSQSPSNKVTEKGKDVELRCDPISGHTALYWYRQSLGQGLEFLIYFQGNSAPDKSGLPSDRFSAERTGGSVSTLTIQRTQQEDSAVYLCASSSRTVGEQFFGPGTRLTVL.

The V call is TRBV5-1, the J call TRBJ2-5; possibly TRBD1 or TRBD2 for D (5 bases each). The tail of the sequence fits TRBJ2-7 better, so the J call may be wrong. The CDR3 is 15 amino acids. Germline V gene data show CDR1 as SGHRS and CDR2 as YFSETQ. The CDR3 nucleotides read TGCGCCAGCAGCCCCGAACCGGGGCCAAACTACGAGCAGTACTTC. Amino acid sequence: CASSPEPGPNYEQYF.

The chain recombines TRBV20-1 with TRBJ1-2; unclear D gene. The CDR3 consists of 14 residues. The germline gives CDR1 DFQATT, CDR2 SNEGSKA (reference sequence). The V end lost 2 bases, the J end lost 2 bases, and 12 bases lay between the germline ends. CDR3 DNA: TGCAGTGCTAGATCCCAGGCTGAAAACTATGGCTACACCTTC. Protein sequence: CSARSQAENYGYTF.

In this sample, this clonotype turned up a few times. The rearrangement links TRBV5-1 to TRBJ1-1, with 7 bases aligning to TRBD1. Germline V CDR1 and CDR2: SGHRS, YFSETQ. V shed 4 bases and J 4 bases; nucleotides not matched to a gene: 7. The CDR3 totals 14 residues. The CDR3, as DNA: TGCGCCAGCAGCGCGACAGGGTTGTCCACTGAAGCTTTCTTT. As protein: CASSATGLSTEAFF.

For this clonotype: One junction end does not reproduce the germline sequence, and a read error may be involved. The J gene is TRBJ2-7, the V gene TRBV10-3; D possibly corresponds to TRBD2 (6 bases). CDR1 is ENHRY, CDR2 SYGVKD, per germline. CDR3 length: 15 amino acids. CDR3 in amino acids: CTISDSGMSSYEQYF. The CDR3 coding sequence is TGTACCATCAGTGATAGCGGCATGAGCTCCTACGAGCAGTACTTC.

This clonotype came up once. This chain uses TRBV15 with TRBJ1-5; no definite D call. V gave up 0 bases and J gave up 5 bases, with 5 bases separating them. The germline gives CDR1 LNHNV, CDR2 YYDKDF (reference sequence). This CDR3 has 13 amino acids. The CDR3 reads CATSRERDQPQHF. CDR3 bases: TGTGCCACCAGCAGAGAAAGGGATCAGCCCCAGCATTTT.

This sequence joins TRBV10-3 and TRBJ2-1, with TRBD2 matching over 8 bases. The CDR3 length is 15 residues. V was pared by 2 bases and J by 8 bases, with 8 bases of the junction left unmatched. CDR1 and CDR2 from the germline V gene are ENHRY and SYGVKD. DNA for the CDR3: TGTGCCATCAGTGAGGGACGAGCGGGAGTCGATGAGCAGTTCTTC. This encodes CAISEGRAGVDEQFF.

The chain joins TRBV6-2 or TRBV6-3 to TRBJ2-1; D is unresolved. The CDR3 extends over 13 amino acids. The V gene's germline CDR1 is MNHEY and CDR2 SVGEGT. V lost 11 bases, J lost 0 bases, and 11 bases lay in between. The CDR3 spells CAVRLGSYNEQFF. The CDR3, as DNA: TGTGCCGTCAGACTGGGCTCCTACAATGAGCAGTTCTTC.

This clonotype was observed a few times. The rearrangement uses TRBV12-3 or TRBV12-4 and TRBJ1-5; 8 nucleotides line up with TRBD1. Germline trimming cut 5 bases from V and 3 bases from J; bases unmatched to any gene: 6. CDR3 size: 15 residues. CDR3: CASSLQGASNQPQHF. For the CDR3, the DNA is TGTGCCAGCAGTCTCCAGGGGGCCTCCAATCAGCCCCAGCATTTT.

This sequence joins TRBV5-1 and TRBJ1-2; unclear D gene. CDR3 length equals 14 residues. Trimming stripped 3 bases from V and 4 bases from J, with 13 bases between. Germline loops: CDR1 SGHRS, CDR2 YFSETQ. CDR3 nucleotides: TGCGCCAGCAGCTACGACCAGACTCTCTATGGCTACACCTTC. Translating it yields CASSYDQTLYGYTF.

Turning to this clonotype: Sequence at one end of the junction differs from germline and may be a read error. The chain joins TRBV28 to TRBJ2-7; 7 nucleotides align to TRBD2. There are 14 residues in the CDR3. Germline lookup yields CDR1 MDHEN and CDR2 SYDVKM. The CDR3 here is CASSDGTTAYEQNF. The DNA of the CDR3 is TGTGCCAGCAGTGATGGGACTACCGCCTACGAGCAGAACTTC.

The rearrangement uses TRBV7-2 and TRBJ2-1; the match to TRBD2 covers 8 bases. Germline V gene lookup returns CDR1 SGHTA and CDR2 FQGNSA. V was pared by 5 bases and J by 2 bases, with 11 bases of the junction left unmatched. This CDR3 has 17 amino acids. CDR3 DNA sequence: TGTGCCAGCAGCAAACCCCGTAGCGGGATGGCCTACAATGAGCAGTTCTTC. It yields the protein CASSKPRSGMAYNEQFF.

The chain is built from TRBV7-4 and TRBJ1-5; a weak D match, TRBD1 (6 bases). The CDR3 totals 16 residues. Per the germline V gene, CDR1 is SGHVT and CDR2 is SQSDAQ. Trimming removed 5 bases at V and 1 base at J, with 15 bases between. This CDR3 reads CASSSHGGHSNQPQHF. The CDR3 DNA is TGTGCCAGCAGCAGCCATGGGGGGCACAGCAATCAGCCCCAGCATTTT.

This clonotype appeared a few times. The V gene is TRBV18, the J gene TRBJ2-5; D might be TRBD2 (5 bases). The germline V gene has CDR1 KGHSH and CDR2 LQKENI. This CDR3 contains 16 residues. Trimming removed 0 bases from V and 5 bases from J, with 16 bases in between. The chain's CDR3 is CASSPPTGKGRETQYF. The CDR3 DNA reads as TGTGCCAGCTCACCACCGACGGGGAAGGGCCGCGAGACCCAGTACTTC.

In its sample, this clonotype was seen a few times. The J gene is TRBJ1-6, the V gene TRBV5-1, with TRBD1 identical over 8 bases. J gave up 9 bases and V 0 bases, and 5 bases lay outside the gene matches. Germline CDR1 and CDR2: SGHRS and YFSETQ. The CDR3 has 15 amino acids. CDR3 sequence (DNA): TGCGCCAGCAGCTTGGTGGGACAGGTTCGTTCACCCCTCCACTTT. Protein product: CASSLVGQVRSPLHF.

The V call is TRBV7-2, the J call TRBJ2-5; TRBD1 matches at 7 bases. V gave up 3 bases and J gave up 7 bases; unmatched junction bases: 5. This CDR3 comprises 13 residues. Germline loops: CDR1 SGHTA, CDR2 FQGNSA. CDR3 coding DNA: TGTGCCAGCAGCTTTAAGGGGGCGGGGACCCAGTACTTC. Translation: CASSFKGAGTQYF.